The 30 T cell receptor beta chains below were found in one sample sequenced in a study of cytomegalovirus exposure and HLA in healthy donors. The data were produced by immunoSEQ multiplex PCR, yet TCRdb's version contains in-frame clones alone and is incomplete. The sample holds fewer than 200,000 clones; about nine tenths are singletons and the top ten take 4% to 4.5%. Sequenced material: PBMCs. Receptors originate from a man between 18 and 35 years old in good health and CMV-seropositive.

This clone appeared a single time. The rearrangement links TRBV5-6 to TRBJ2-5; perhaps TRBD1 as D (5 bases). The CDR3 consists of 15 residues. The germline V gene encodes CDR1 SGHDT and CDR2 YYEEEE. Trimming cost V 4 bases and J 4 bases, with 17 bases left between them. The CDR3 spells CASSTSGRATETQYF. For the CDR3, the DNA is TGTGCCAGCAGCACCTCGGGCAGGGCGACAGAGACCCAGTACTTC.

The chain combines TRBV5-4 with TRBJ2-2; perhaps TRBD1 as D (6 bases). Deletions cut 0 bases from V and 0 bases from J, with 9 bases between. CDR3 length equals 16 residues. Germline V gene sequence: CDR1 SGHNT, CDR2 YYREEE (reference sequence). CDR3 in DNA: TGTGCCAGCAGCTTGGGGGGGACAACGAACACCGGGGAGCTGTTTTTT. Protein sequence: CASSLGGTTNTGELFF. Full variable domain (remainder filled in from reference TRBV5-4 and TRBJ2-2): ETGVTQSPTHLIKTRGQQVTLRCSSQSGHNTVSWYQQALGQGPQFIFQYYREEENGRGNFPPRFSGLQFPNYSSELNVNALELDDSALYLCASSLGGTTNTGELFFGEGSRLTVL.

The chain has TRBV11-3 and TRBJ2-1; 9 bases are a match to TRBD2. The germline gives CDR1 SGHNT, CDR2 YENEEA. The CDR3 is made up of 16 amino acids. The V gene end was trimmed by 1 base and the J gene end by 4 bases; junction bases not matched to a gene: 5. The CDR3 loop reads CASSLALAGPYNEQFF. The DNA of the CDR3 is TGTGCCAGCAGCTTAGCCCTAGCGGGACCTTACAATGAGCAGTTCTTC. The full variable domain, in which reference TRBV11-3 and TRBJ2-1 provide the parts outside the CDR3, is EAGVVQSPRYKIIEKKQPVAFWCNPISGHNTLYWYLQNLGQGPELLIRYENEEAVDDSQLPKDRFSAERLKGVDSTLKIQPAELGDSAVYLCASSLALAGPYNEQFFGPGTRLTVL.

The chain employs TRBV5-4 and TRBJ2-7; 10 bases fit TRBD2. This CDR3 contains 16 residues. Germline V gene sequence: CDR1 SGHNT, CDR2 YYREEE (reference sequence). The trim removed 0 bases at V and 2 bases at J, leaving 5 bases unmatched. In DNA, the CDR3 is TGTGCCAGCAGCTTGGAGCTAGCGGGAGTTACCTACGAGCAGTACTTC. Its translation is CASSLELAGVTYEQYF. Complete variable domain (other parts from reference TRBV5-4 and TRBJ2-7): ETGVTQSPTHLIKTRGQQVTLRCSSQSGHNTVSWYQQALGQGPQFIFQYYREEENGRGNFPPRFSGLQFPNYSSELNVNALELDDSALYLCASSLELAGVTYEQYFGPGTRLTVT.

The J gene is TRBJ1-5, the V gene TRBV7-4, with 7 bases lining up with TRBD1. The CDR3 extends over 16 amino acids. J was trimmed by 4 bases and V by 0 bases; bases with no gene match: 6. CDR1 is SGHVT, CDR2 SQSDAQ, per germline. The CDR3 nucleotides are TGTGCCAGCAGCTTAGCAGGGGGCCTGAGGAATCAGCCCCAGCATTTT. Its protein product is CASSLAGGLRNQPQHF.

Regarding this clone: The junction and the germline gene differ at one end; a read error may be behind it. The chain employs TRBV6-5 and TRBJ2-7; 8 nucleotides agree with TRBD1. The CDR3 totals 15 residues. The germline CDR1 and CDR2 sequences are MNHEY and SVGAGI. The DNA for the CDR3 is TGTGCCAGCAGTTCTCATCCGGGACAGGAGTACGGGCAGTACTTC. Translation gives CASSSHPGQEYGQYF.

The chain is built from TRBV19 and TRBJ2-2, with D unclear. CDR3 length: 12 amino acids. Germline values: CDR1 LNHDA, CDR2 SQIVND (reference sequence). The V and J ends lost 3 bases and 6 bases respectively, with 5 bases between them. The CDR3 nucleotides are TGTGCCAGTAGTATCCTATCCGGGGAGCTGTTTTTT. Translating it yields CASSILSGELFF. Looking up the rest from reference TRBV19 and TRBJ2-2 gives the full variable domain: DGGITQSPKYLFRKEGQNVTLSCEQNLNHDAMYWYRQDPGQGLRLIYYSQIVNDFQKGDIAEGYSVSREKKESFPLTVTSAQKNPTAFYLCASSILSGELFFGEGSRLTVL.

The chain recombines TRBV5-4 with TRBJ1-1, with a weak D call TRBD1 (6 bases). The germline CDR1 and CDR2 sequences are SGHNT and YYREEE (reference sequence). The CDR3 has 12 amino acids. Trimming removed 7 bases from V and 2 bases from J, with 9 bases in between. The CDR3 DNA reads TGTGCCAGCCAGGGGAGAAACACTGAAGCTTTCTTT. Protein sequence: CASQGRNTEAFF.

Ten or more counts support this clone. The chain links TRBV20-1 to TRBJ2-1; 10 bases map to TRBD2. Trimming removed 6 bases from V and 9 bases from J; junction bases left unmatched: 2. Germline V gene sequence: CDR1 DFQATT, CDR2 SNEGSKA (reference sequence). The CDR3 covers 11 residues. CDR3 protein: CSARTSGEQFF. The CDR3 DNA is TGCAGTGCCCGGACTAGCGGTGAGCAGTTCTTC.

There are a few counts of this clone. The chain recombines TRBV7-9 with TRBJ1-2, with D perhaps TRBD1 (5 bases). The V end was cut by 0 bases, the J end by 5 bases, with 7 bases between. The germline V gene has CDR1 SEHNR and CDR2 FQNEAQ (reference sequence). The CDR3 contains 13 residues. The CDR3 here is CASSLAGGYGYTF. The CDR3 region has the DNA TGTGCCAGCAGCTTAGCGGGGGGGTATGGCTACACCTTC.

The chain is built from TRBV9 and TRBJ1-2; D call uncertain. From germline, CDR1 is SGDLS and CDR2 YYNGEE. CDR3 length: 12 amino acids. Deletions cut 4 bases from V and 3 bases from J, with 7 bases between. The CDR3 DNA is TGTGCCAGCAGCACCCGGGACTATGGCTACACCTTC. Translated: CASSTRDYGYTF.

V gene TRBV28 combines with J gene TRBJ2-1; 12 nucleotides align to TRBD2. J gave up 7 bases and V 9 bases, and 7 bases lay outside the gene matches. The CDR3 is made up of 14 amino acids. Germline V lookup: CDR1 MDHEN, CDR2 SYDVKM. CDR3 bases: TGTGCCAGTGGAACTAGCGGGAGGAGTAATGAGCAGTTCTTC. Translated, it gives CASGTSGRSNEQFF.

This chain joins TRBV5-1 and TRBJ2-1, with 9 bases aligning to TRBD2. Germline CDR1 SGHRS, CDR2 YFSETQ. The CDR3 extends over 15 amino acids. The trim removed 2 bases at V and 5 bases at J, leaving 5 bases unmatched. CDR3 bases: TGCGCCAGCAGCTTCGATCTAGCGGGGAACAATGAGCAGTTCTTC. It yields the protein CASSFDLAGNNEQFF.

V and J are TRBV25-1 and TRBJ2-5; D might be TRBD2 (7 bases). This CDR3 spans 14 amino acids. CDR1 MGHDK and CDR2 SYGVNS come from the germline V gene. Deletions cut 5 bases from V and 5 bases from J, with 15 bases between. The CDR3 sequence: CASSNPGGWETQYF. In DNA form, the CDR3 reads TGTGCCAGCAGTAACCCGGGGGGCTGGGAGACCCAGTACTTC.

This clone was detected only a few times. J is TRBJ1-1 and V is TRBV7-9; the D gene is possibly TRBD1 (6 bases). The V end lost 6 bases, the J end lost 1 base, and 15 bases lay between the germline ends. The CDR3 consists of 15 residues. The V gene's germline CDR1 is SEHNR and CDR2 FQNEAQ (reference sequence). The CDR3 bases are TGTGCCAGCAGGCCGAACAGGGAGGGGAACACTGAAGCTTTCTTT. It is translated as CASRPNREGNTEAFF.

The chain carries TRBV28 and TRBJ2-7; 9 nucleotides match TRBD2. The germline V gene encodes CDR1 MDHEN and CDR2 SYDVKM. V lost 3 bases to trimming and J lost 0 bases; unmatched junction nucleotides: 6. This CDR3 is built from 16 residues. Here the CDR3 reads CASSFGLAGSSYEQYF. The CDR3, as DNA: TGTGCCAGCAGTTTTGGGCTAGCGGGGAGCTCCTACGAGCAGTACTTC.

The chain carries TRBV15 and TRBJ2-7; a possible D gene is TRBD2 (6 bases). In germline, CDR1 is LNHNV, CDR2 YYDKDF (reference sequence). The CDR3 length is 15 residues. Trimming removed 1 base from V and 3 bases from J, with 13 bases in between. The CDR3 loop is CATSRGGVEGYEQYF. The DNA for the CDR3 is TGTGCCACCAGCAGAGGGGGGGTCGAGGGCTACGAGCAGTACTTC. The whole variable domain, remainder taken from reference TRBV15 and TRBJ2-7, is DAMVIQNPRYQVTQFGKPVTLSCSQTLNHNVMYWYQQKSSQAPKLLFHYYDKDFNNEADTPDNFQSRRPNTSFCFLDIRSPGLGDTAMYLCATSRGGVEGYEQYFGPGTRLTVT.

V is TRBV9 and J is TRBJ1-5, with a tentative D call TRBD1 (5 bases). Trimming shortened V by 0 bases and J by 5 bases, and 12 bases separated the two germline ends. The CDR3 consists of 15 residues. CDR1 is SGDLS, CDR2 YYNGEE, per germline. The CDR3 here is CASSVGGGNDQPQHF. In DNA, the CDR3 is TGTGCCAGCAGCGTAGGGGGGGGTAATGATCAGCCCCAGCATTTT.

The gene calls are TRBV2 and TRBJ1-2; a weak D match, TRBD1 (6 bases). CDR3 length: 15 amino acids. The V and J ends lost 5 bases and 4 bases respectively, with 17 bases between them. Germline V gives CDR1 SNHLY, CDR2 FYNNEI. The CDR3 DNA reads TGTGCCAGCAGTACACAGGGTGGGGGAGTCTATGGCTACACCTTC. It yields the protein CASSTQGGGVYGYTF. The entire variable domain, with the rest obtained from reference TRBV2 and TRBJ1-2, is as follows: EPEVTQTPSHQVTQMGQEVILRCVPISNHLYFYWYRQILGQKVEFLVSFYNNEISEKSEIFDDQFSVERPDGSNFTLKIRSTKLEDSAMYFCASSTQGGGVYGYTFGSGTRLTVV.

This CDR3 is CASSRQGAQVYGYTF. CDR3 sequence (DNA): TGTGCCAGCTCAAGACAGGGGGCGCAGGTCTATGGCTACACCTTC. The chain has TRBV18 and TRBJ1-2; TRBD1 agrees at 10 bases. The trim removed 5 bases at V and 4 bases at J, leaving 7 bases unmatched. CDR1 is KGHSH, CDR2 LQKENI, per germline. This CDR3 has 15 amino acids.

CDR3 loop: CASSADYQETQYF. CDR3 DNA sequence: TGTGCCAGCAGTGCGGACTACCAAGAGACCCAGTACTTC. The rearrangement joins TRBV2 to TRBJ2-5, with D possibly being TRBD2 (5 bases). Germline loops: CDR1 SNHLY, CDR2 FYNNEI. V lost 4 bases, J lost 0 bases, and 6 bases lay in between. This CDR3 has 13 amino acids.

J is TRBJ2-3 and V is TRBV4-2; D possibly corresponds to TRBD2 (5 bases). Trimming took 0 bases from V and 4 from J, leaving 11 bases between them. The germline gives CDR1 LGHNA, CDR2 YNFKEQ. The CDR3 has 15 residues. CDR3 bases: TGTGCCAGCAGCCAAGAAATGGCTAGCCCAGATACGCAGTATTTT. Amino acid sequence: CASSQEMASPDTQYF.

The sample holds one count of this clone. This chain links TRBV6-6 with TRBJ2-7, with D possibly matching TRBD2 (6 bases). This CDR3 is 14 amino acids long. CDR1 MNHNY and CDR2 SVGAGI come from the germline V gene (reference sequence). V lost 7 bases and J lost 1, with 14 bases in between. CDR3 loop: CASTPPGVSYEQYF. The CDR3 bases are TGTGCCAGCACTCCACCGGGGGTTTCCTACGAGCAGTACTTC.

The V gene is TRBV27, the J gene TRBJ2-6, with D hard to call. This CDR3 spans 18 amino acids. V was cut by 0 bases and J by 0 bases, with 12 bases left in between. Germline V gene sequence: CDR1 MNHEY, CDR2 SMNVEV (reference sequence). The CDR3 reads CASSLSRPGFSGANVLTF. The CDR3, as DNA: TGTGCCAGCAGTTTATCGCGACCAGGTTTCTCTGGGGCCAACGTCCTGACTTTC.

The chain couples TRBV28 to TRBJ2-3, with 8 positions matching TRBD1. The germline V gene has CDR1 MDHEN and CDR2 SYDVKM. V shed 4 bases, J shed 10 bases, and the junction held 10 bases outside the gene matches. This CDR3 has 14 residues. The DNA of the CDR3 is TGTGCCAGCAGTTCCCGACAGGGGAGTCGGGCGCAGTATTTT. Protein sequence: CASSSRQGSRAQYF.

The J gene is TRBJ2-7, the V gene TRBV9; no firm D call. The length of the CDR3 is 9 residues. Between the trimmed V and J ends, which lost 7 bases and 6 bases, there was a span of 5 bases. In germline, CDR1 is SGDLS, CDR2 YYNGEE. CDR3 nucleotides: TGTGCCAGCCCTATCGAGCAGTACTTC. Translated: CASPIEQYF.

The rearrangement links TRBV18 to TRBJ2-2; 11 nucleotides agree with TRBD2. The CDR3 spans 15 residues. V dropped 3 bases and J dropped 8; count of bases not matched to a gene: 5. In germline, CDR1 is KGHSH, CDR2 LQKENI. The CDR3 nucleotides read TGTGCCAGCTCACCGCCTAGCGGGAGGCTGGGGGAGCTGTTTTTT. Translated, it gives CASSPPSGRLGELFF.

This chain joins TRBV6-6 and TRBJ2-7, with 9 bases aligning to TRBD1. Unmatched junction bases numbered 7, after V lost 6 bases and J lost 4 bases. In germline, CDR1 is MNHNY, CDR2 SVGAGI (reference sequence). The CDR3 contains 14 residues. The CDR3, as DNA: TGTGCCAGCAGAAACGGACAGGGGAGTTACGAGCAGTACTTC. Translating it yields CASRNGQGSYEQYF.

The CDR3, as DNA: TGTGCCAGCGGGGAGCCTAGCTGGCAAGAGACCCAGTACTTC. Amino acids: CASGEPSWQETQYF. This rearrangement joins TRBV28 to TRBJ2-5, with a weak D call TRBD2 (5 bases). Germline V gene lookup returns CDR1 MDHEN and CDR2 SYDVKM. V was cut by 8 bases and J by 2 bases, with 15 bases left in between. CDR3 length equals 14 residues.

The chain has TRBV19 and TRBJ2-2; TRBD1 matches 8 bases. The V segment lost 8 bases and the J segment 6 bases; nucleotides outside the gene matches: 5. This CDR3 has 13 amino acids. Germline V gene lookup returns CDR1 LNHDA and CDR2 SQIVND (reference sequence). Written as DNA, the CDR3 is TGTGCCAGTGGACAGGGTACCCCCGGGGAGCTGTTTTTT. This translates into CASGQGTPGELFF.